This T cell receptor beta chain was identified during a study of OX40 agonist ivuxolimab in advanced cancers. Study information: Clinicians treated patients with ivuxolimab, an agonistic anti-OX40 (CD134) antibody. Prior therapy, whether anti-PD-1, anti-PD-L1 or anti-CTLA-4, was allowed, and less than 45% had some. Dose-escalation patients' cancers were hepatocellular carcinoma, melanoma, renal cell or head and neck cancer.

The assay was immunoSEQ multiplex PCR, and TCRdb's table has in-frame clones only and misses some. The top ten clones hold nearly 0.8% of a sample with over 65,000 clones, 84% of them seen once. Patients with autoimmune history or systemic immunosuppression were excluded. The CDR3 sequence is 19 residues long. CDR1 and CDR2 (germline): SGHRS, YFSETQ. The J segment lost 4 bases and the V segment lost 2 bases, leaving 19 bases of the junction unmatched. This chain uses TRBV5-1 with TRBJ2-3, with TRBD2 identical over 7 bases. The sample consisted of CD4+ or CD8+ T cells sorted from blood, taken in a trial of the OX40 agonist ivuxolimab. This receptor was obtained from an adult with an advanced solid tumor such as melanoma, head and neck, liver or kidney cancer. In DNA form, the CDR3 reads TGCGCCAGCAGCTTCCCTTTTCCGGGCTCAGTGGCGGGGGCAGATACGCAGTATTTT. Protein product: CASSFPFPGSVAGADTQYF.